This T cell receptor (beta chain) was documented in a study of blood T cell repertoires in COVID-19. Study-level information: Recovered status applied to Cohort 3 donors who had two consecutive negative PCRs. It also applied to those with clearance or with symptom resolution.

Looked up from germline, CDR1 is SGHAT and CDR2 is FQNNGV. The CDR3 loop spans 16 amino acids. V was pared by 5 bases and J by 0 bases, with 13 bases between. Cohorts were determined from participant-reported clinical history. Assay: immunoSEQ multiplex PCR; the TCRdb copy retains only in-frame clones and omits some. The repertoire holds some 300,000 clones, with 70% to 90% as singletons. The TCR comes from a woman aged 55-69 years in a cohort exposed to, infected with or recovered from COVID-19 (not recorded which). V gene TRBV11-2 combines with J gene TRBJ2-2, with D possibly matching TRBD2 (5 bases). The specimen was PBMCs or T cells enriched from blood (not recorded which). The CDR3 is CASSPASSSNTGELFF. The DNA of the CDR3 is TGTGCCAGCAGCCCAGCATCTAGCTCGAACACCGGGGAGCTGTTTTTT.